Described below is a single T cell receptor (beta chain) sequence and its context. The length of the CDR3 is 17 residues. With 5 bases clipped from V and 0 bases from J, the junction kept 7 bases outside the gene matches. Germline V gene sequence: CDR1 SGHVS, CDR2 FQNEAQ. TCRdb keeps only in-frame clones here, not all; method: immunoSEQ multiplex PCR. The table records 110,000 to 150,000 clones, more than 70% of them present only once. The sample is drawn from a study of blood T cell repertoires in COVID-19. Specimen: PBMCs or T cells enriched from blood (not recorded which). This TCR was sampled from a man aged 35 to 55 with acute COVID-19. V and J are TRBV7-8 and TRBJ2-3; 11 bases align to TRBD2. Here the CDR3 DNA reads TGTGCCAGCAGCCCCGCGGTAGCGGGAGGGAGCACAGATACGCAGTATTTT. It codes for CASSPAVAGGSTDTQYF. The full variable domain, in which reference TRBV7-8 and TRBJ2-3 provide the parts outside the CDR3, is GAGVSQSPRYKVAKRGQDVALRCDPISGHVSLFWYQQALGQGPEFLTYFQNEAQLDKSGLPSDRFFAERPEGSVSTLKIQRTQQEDSAVYLCASSPAVAGGSTDTQYFGPGTRLTVL.